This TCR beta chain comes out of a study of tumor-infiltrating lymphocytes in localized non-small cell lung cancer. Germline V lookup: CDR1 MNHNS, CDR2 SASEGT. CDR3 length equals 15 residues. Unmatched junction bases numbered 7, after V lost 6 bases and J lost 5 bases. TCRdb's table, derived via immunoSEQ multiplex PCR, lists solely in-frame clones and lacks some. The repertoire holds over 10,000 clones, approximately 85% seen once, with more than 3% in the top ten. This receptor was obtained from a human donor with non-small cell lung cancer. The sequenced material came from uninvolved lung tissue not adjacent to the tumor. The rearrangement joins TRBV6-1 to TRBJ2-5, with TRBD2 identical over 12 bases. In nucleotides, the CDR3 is TGTGCCAGCAGCCGACTAGCGGGGGAAAGTGAGACCCAGTACTTC. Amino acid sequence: CASSRLAGESETQYF.